This T cell receptor beta chain was identified during a study of molecular identifiers for immune sequencing clone quantification. Study results and limitations: In a background of 950,000 to 1,000,000 naive cells, spiked Jurkat TCR RNA from one cell was reportedly detectable.

MiXCR was run by TCRdb on the PCR reads, yielding one entry per CDR3 protein. The sample has about 510,000 distinct CDR3 sequences, 25% seen once; the top ten hold under 0.8%. CDR1 and CDR2 from the germline V gene are SGHVS and FNYEAQ. Trimming shortened V by 5 bases and J by 0 bases, and 17 bases separated the two germline ends. The CDR3 sequence is 18 residues long. As to this clonotype: Its target is unknown.

Sequencing used naive CD8+ T cells from blood, with Jurkat cell RNA spiked in. Subset noted: FACS-sorted CD8+CD4-CCR7+CD45RA+ naive T cells. The TCR comes from a human donor in good health. Some libraries in this study had Jurkat cell RNA spiked in. The genes are TRBV7-6 and TRBJ1-6; D ambiguous. Here the CDR3 DNA reads TGTGCCAGCAGCGAAAAAATCCCAGCAAGCTCCTATAATTCACCCCTCCACTTT. Translated: CASSEKIPASSYNSPLHF.